This TCR beta chain was captured by sequencing in a study of blood T cell repertoires in COVID-19. As for the study in general: The United States, Italy and Spain provided the acute and convalescent COVID-19 samples. T cells, B-cell-depleted T cells, or PBMCs supplied cDNA or gDNA.

Source study methods: Nucleated cell counts were estimated from reference gene primer amplification. The table came from immunoSEQ multiplex PCR; TCRdb's copy has only in-frame clones and leaves some out. V and J calls and clone size follow that table, whereas D and trimming were derived from the DNA. The data show some 66,000 clones, 70% to 85% seen once. This CDR3 comprises 13 residues. J gave up 4 bases and V 4 bases, and 4 bases lay outside the gene matches. The V gene's germline CDR1 is SGHNT and CDR2 YYREEE (reference sequence). The chain carries TRBV5-4 and TRBJ1-2; 7 bases align to TRBD1. The origin of this receptor is a man aged 55-75 years with acute or convalescent COVID-19. Sequenced input: peripheral blood. The CDR3 region is CASSVDRLYGYTF. CDR3 in DNA: TGTGCCAGCAGCGTGGACAGGCTCTATGGCTACACCTTC.